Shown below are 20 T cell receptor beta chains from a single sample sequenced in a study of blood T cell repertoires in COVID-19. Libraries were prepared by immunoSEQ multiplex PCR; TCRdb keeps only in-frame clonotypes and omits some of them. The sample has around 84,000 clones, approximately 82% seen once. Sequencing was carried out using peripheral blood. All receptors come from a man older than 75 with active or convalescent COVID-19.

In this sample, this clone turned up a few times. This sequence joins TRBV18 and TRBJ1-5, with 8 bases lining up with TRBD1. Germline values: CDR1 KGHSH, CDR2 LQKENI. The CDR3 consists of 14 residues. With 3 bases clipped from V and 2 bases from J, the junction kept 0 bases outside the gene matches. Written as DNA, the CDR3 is TGTGCCAGCTCACCGACAGGGGGCAATCAGCCCCAGCATTTT. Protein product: CASSPTGGNQPQHF.

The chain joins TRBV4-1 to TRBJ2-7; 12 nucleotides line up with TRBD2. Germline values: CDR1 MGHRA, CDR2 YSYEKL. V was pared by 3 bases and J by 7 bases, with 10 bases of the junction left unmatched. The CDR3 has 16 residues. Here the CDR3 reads CASSQDLAGGPLEQYF. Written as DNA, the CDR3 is TGCGCCAGCAGCCAGGACCTAGCGGGGGGGCCGTTGGAGCAGTACTTC.

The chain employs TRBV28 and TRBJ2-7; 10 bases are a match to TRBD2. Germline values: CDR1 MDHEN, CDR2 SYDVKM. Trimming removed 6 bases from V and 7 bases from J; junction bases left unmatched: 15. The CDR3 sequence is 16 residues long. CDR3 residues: CASRRAGGVKLGEQYF. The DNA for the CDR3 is TGTGCCAGCAGGCGAGCGGGAGGGGTTAAACTGGGTGAGCAGTACTTC.

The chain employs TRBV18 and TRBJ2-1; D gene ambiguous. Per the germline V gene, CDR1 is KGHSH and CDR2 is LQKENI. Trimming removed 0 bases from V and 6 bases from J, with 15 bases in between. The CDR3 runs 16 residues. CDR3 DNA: TGTGCCAGCTCACCACCTCTCGCACCTCACGGCAATGAGCAGTTCTTC. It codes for CASSPPLAPHGNEQFF.

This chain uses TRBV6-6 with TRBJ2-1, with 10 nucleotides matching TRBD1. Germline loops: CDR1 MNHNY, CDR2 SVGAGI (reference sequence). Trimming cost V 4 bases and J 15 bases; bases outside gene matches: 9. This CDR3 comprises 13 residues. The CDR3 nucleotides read TGTGCCAGCAGTTCCGCGCGGACAGGGGGTTGGTTCTTC. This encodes CASSSARTGGWFF.

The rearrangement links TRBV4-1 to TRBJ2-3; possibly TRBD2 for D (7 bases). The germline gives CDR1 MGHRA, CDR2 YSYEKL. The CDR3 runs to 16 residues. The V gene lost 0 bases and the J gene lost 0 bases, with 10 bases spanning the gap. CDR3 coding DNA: TGCGCCAGCAGCCAAGAAGGGGGGGGCAGCACAGATACGCAGTATTTT. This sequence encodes CASSQEGGGSTDTQYF.

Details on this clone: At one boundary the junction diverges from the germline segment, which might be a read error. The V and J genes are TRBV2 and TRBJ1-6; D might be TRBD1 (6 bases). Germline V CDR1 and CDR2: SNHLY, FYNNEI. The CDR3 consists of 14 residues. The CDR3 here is CASRLGGYDSPLHF. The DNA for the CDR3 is TGTGCCAGCAGGCTTGGGGGCTATGATTCACCCCTCCACTTT.

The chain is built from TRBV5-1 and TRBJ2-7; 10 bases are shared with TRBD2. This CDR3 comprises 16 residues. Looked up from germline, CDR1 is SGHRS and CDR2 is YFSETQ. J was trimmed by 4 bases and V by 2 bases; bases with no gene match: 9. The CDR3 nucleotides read TGCGCCAGCAGCTTCGGGCTAGCGGGAGTTAGGTACGAGCAGTACTTC. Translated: CASSFGLAGVRYEQYF.

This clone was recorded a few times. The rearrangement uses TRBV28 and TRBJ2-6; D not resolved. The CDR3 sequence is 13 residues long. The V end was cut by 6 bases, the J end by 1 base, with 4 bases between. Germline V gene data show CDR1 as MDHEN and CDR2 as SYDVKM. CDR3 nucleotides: TGTGCCAGCAGCGGTTCTGGGGCCAACGTCCTGACTTTC. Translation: CASSGSGANVLTF.

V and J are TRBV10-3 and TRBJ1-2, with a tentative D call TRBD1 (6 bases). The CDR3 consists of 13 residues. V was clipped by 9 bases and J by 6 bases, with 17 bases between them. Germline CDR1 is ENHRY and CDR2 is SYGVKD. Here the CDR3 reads CAIGQRNGDGYTF. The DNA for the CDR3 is TGTGCCATTGGACAGCGTAATGGGGATGGCTACACCTTC.

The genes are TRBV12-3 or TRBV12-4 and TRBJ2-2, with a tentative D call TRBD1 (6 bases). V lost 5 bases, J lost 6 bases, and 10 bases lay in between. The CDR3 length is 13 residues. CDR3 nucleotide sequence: TGTGCCAGCAGTCAACAGGGACCCGGGGAGCTGTTTTTT. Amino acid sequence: CASSQQGPGELFF.

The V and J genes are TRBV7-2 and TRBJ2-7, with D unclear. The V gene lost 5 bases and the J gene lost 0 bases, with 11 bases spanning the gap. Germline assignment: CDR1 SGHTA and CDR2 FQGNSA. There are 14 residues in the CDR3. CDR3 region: CASSPVRYSYEQYF. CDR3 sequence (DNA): TGTGCCAGCAGCCCGGTGCGGTACTCCTACGAGCAGTACTTC.

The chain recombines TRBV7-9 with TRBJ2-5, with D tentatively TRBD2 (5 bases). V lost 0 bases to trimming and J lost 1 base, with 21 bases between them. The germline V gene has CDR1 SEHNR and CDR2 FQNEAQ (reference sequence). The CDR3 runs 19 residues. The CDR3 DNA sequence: TGTGCCAGCAGCTTAGCATGGGGTGGCCCTTTAGCGTCCCAAGAGACCCAGTACTTC. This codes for CASSLAWGGPLASQETQYF. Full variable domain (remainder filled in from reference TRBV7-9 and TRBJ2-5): DTGVSQNPRHKITKRGQNVTFRCDPISEHNRLYWYRQTLGQGPEFLTYFQNEAQLEKSRLLSDRFSAERPKGSFSTLEIQRTEQGDSAMYLCASSLAWGGPLASQETQYFGPGTRLLVL.

Written as DNA, the CDR3 is TGTGCCAGCAGCACATTCTCAGGGGGCAAAGACTATGGCTACACCTTC. Translation: CASSTFSGGKDYGYTF. This chain joins TRBV7-8 and TRBJ1-2; 8 bases map to TRBD1. In germline, CDR1 is SGHVS, CDR2 FQNEAQ. Trimming cost V 5 bases and J 3 bases; bases outside gene matches: 11. The CDR3 is 16 amino acids.

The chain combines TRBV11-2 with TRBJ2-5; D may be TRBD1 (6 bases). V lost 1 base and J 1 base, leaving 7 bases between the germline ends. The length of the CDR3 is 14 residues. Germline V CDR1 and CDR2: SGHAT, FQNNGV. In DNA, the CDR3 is TGTGCCAGCAGCTTAGGGACAGCCCAAGAGACCCAGTACTTC. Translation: CASSLGTAQETQYF. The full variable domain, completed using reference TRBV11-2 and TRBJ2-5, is EAGVAQSPRYKIIEKRQSVAFWCNPISGHATLYWYQQILGQGPKLLIQFQNNGVVDDSQLPKDRFSAERLKGVDSTLKIQPAKLEDSAVYLCASSLGTAQETQYFGPGTRLLVL.

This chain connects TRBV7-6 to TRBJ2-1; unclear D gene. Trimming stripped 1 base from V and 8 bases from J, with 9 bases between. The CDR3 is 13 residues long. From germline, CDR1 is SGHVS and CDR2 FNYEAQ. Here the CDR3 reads CASSLGSFDEQFF. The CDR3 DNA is TGTGCCAGCAGCTTAGGGAGCTTCGATGAGCAGTTCTTC.

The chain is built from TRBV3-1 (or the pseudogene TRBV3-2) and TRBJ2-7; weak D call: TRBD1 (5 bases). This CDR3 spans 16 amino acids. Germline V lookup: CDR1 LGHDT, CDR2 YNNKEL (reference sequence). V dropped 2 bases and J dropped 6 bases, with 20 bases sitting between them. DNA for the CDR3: TGTGCCAGCAGCCAATTTCAGTCCGGGCAGGGCGGCGAGCAGTACTTC. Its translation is CASSQFQSGQGGEQYF.

The CDR3 is CASSFGTSTYEQYF. The CDR3 DNA sequence: TGTGCCAGCAGCTTCGGGACTAGTACCTACGAGCAGTACTTC. V usage is TRBV7-2 and J usage is TRBJ2-7, with 8 bases identical to TRBD2. Germline trimming cut 3 bases from V and 2 bases from J; bases unmatched to any gene: 3. The germline V gene encodes CDR1 SGHTA and CDR2 FQGNSA. The CDR3 has 14 amino acids.

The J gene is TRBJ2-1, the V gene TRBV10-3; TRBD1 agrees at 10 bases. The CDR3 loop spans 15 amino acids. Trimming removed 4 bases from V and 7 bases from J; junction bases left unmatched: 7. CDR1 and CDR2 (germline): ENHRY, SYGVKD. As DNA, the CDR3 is TGTGCCATCAGTGGACAGGGGGCGCGGTGGAATGAGCAGTTCTTC. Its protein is CAISGQGARWNEQFF.

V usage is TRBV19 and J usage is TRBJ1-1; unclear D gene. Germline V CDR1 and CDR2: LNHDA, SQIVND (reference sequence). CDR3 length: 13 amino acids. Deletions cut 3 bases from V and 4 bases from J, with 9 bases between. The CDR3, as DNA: TGTGCCAGTAGTATTAACGGGGTCACTGAAGCTTTCTTT. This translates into CASSINGVTEAFF.